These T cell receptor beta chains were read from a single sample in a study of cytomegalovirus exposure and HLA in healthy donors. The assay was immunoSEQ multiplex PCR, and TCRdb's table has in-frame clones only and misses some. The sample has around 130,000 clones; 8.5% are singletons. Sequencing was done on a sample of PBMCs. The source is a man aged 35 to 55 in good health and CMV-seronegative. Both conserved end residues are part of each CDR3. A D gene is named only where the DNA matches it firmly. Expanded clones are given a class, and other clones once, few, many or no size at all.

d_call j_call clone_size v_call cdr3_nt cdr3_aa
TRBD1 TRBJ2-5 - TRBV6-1 TGTGCCAGCAGTGCCCTGGACAGGGGGCAAGAGACCCAGTACTTC CASSALDRGQETQYF
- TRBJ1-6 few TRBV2 TGTGCCAGCAGTGAGACCTGGAGGGACTCACCCCTCCACTTT CASSETWRDSPLHF
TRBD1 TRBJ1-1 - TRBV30 TGTGCCTGGGACGGACAGGAGACTGAAGCTTTCTTT CAWDGQETEAFF
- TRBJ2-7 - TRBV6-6 TGTGCCAGCAGTGGATGGGACATGGGCTACGAGCAGTACTTC CASSGWDMGYEQYF
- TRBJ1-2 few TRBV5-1 TGCGCCAGCAGTCATACAGGGTTCTATGGCTACACCTTC CASSHTGFYGYTF
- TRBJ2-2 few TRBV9 TGTGCCAGCAGCGTAGGAGGAACCGGGGAGCTGTTTTTT CASSVGGTGELFF
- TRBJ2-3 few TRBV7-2 TGTGCCAGCAGCCGGGACTTCACAGATACGCAGTATTTT CASSRDFTDTQYF
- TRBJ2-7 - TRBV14 TGTGCCAGCAGCCACCAGGGTATCCTCTACGAGCAGTACTTC CASSHQGILYEQYF
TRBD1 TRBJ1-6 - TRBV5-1 TGCGCCAGCAGCCTTGACAGGGGATCACCCCTCCACTTT CASSLDRGSPLHF
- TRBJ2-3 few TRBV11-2 TGTGCCAGCAGCTCCCCTCCCGGGACTGTCACAGATACGCAGTATTTT CASSSPPGTVTDTQYF
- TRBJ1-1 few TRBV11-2 TGTGCCAGCAGCTCTGGTTACAGTATGAACACTGAAGCTTTCTTT CASSSGYSMNTEAFF
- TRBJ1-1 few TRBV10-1 TGCGCCACGAACAGGGTGTTGGGCACTGAAGCTTTCTTT CATNRVLGTEAFF
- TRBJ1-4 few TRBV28 TGTGCCAGCAGGTCGACTAGGGGACTGTTTTTT CASRSTRGLFF
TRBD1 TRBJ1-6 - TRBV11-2 TGTGCCAGCAGCTTAGGGGGACAGGAAAATTCACCCCTCCACTTT CASSLGGQENSPLHF
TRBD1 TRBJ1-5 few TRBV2 TGTGCCAGCAGTGGAGACAGGGCTAGCAATCAGCCCCAGCATTTT CASSGDRASNQPQHF
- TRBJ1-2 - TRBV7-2 TGTGCCAGCAGCGGCCGAGGGAATGGCTACACCTTC CASSGRGNGYTF
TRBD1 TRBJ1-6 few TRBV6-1 TGTGCCAGTCTACGGGACAGCTCCTATAATTCACCCCTCCACTTT CASLRDSSYNSPLHF
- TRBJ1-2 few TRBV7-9 TGTGCCAGCAGTTTGGACAGTTCTAACTATGGCTACACCTTC CASSLDSSNYGYTF
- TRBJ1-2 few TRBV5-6 TGTGCCAGCAGCGCGAGGGCGGCCGGGGGGTATGGCTACACCTTC CASSARAAGGYGYTF
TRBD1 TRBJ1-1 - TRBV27 TGTGCCAGCAGTCGAACGACAGGGAAATCATTCACTGAAGCTTTCTTT CASSRTTGKSFTEAFF
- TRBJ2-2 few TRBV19 TGTGCCAGTACCACGGGAGCCGGGGTCGGGGAGCTGTTTTTT CASTTGAGVGELFF
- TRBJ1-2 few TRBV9 TGTGCCAGCAGCGAACTCGGTAACTATGGCTACACCTTC CASSELGNYGYTF
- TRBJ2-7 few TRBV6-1 TGTGCCAGCAGCACCCGGACAGTCAACGAGCAGTACTTC CASSTRTVNEQYF